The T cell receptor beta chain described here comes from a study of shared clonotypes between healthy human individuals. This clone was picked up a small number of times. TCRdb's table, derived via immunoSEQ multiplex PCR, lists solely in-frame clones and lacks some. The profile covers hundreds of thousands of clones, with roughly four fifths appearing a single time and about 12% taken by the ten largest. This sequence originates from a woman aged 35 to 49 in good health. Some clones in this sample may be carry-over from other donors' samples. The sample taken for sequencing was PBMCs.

CDR3 sequence reads: CASSPPAGRRGAQYF. The DNA for the CDR3 is TGTGCCAGCTCACCACCCGCCGGGCGGCGCGGAGCGCAGTATTTT. The rearrangement joins TRBV18 to TRBJ2-3; D not certain. The CDR3 runs 15 residues. V lost 0 bases and J 10 bases, leaving 17 bases between the germline ends. Germline lookup yields CDR1 KGHSH and CDR2 LQKENI.